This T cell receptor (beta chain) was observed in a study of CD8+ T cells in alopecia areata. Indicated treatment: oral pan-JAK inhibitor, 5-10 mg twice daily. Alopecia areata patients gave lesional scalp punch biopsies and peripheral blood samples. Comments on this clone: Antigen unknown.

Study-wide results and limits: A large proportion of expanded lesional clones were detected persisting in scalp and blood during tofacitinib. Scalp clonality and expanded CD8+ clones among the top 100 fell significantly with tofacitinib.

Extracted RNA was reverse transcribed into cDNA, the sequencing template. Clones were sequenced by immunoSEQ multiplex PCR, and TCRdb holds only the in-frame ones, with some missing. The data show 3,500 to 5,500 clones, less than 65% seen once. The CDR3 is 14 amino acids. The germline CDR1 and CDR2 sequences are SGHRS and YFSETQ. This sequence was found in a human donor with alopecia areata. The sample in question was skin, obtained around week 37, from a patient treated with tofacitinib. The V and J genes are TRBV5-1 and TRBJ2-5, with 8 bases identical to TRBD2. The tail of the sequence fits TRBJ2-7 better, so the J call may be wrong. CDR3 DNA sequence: TGCGCCAGCAGCCGGACGGGGGGGTCCTACGAGCAGTACTTC. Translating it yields CASSRTGGSYEQYF.